Each of the 20 T cell receptor beta chains below was sequenced from the same sample in a study of blood T cell repertoires in COVID-19. Sequencing was performed with immunoSEQ multiplex PCR; in TCRdb, only in-frame clones are kept and a portion is missing. The sample holds about 100,000 clones, around four fifths seen once. The material sequenced was peripheral blood. Every receptor here comes from a man aged 70-80 years with active or convalescent COVID-19.

The chain is built from TRBV4-1 and TRBJ2-7, with 11 nucleotides matching TRBD2. The V gene's germline CDR1 is MGHRA and CDR2 YSYEKL. The CDR3 totals 18 residues. Trimming took 4 bases from V and 3 from J; bases not matched to a gene: 14. DNA for the CDR3: TGCGCCAGCAGCCCGCGACTAGCGGGGAGTACCAACCTCTACGAGCAGTACTTC. This sequence encodes CASSPRLAGSTNLYEQYF.

This chain uses TRBV6-2 or TRBV6-3 with TRBJ2-5; 13 bases agree with TRBD2. V shed 5 bases and J 5 bases; nucleotides not matched to a gene: 5. This CDR3 has 15 amino acids. CDR1 MNHEY and CDR2 SVGEGT come from the germline V gene. Here the CDR3 DNA reads TGTGCCAGCAGTCTCGGGACTAGCGGGAAGGAGACCCAGTACTTC. The encoded protein is CASSLGTSGKETQYF.

The V call is TRBV5-1, the J call TRBJ2-7, with a tentative D call TRBD2 (6 bases). The CDR3 is 16 amino acids. The ends were cut back, 0 bases at V and 2 bases at J, with 15 bases in the middle. Germline V gives CDR1 SGHRS, CDR2 YFSETQ. CDR3 in DNA: TGCGCCAGCAGCTTGGCTTCAGCGGGTTCTCCCTACGAGCAGTACTTC. Amino acids: CASSLASAGSPYEQYF.

This clone showed up just a few times. J is TRBJ2-1 and V is TRBV2; D unclear. Trimming removed 4 bases from V and 5 bases from J, with 9 bases in between. Per germline, CDR1 SNHLY and CDR2 FYNNEI. This CDR3 is 13 amino acids long. The CDR3 here is CASSVSDNNEQFF. As DNA, the CDR3 is TGTGCCAGCAGTGTATCAGACAACAATGAGCAGTTCTTC.

The rearrangement uses TRBV7-9 and TRBJ2-3, with 9 bases identical to TRBD1. Germline loops: CDR1 SEHNR, CDR2 FQNEAQ (reference sequence). Losses at the gene ends were 5 bases for V and 0 bases for J; bases not matched to a gene: 9. The CDR3 has 17 amino acids. In DNA, the CDR3 is TGTGCCAGCAGCCTCAGACAGGGGGGCTCTAGCACAGATACGCAGTATTTT. Residues: CASSLRQGGSSTDTQYF.

CDR3 DNA: TGTGCCAGTAGAGGGGCAGAGACTGGAAACACCATATATTTT. Translation: CASRGAETGNTIYF. The genes are TRBV19 and TRBJ1-3, with D possibly matching TRBD1 (5 bases). In germline, CDR1 is LNHDA, CDR2 SQIVND (reference sequence). Trimming removed 6 bases from V and 2 bases from J, with 11 bases in between. The CDR3 is 14 residues long.

The genes are TRBV7-2 and TRBJ2-3; the match to TRBD2 covers 13 bases. The CDR3 consists of 17 residues. After removal of 6 bases from V and 0 bases from J, the junction contained 6 bases not matched to a gene. Per germline, CDR1 SGHTA and CDR2 FQGNSA. The CDR3 here is CASSKGLAGPSTDTQYF. CDR3 DNA: TGTGCCAGCAGTAAGGGACTAGCGGGACCCAGCACAGATACGCAGTATTTT.

This rearrangement joins TRBV7-6 to TRBJ1-1, with D unclear. The CDR3 length is 14 residues. CDR1 is SGHVS and CDR2 is FNYEAQ in the germline V gene. The V gene lost 0 bases and the J gene lost 2 bases, with 7 bases spanning the gap. The CDR3 DNA reads TGTGCCAGCAGCTTAGCGGGCCAAAACACTGAAGCTTTCTTT. It yields the protein CASSLAGQNTEAFF.

The chain is built from TRBV7-3 and TRBJ2-5, with TRBD2 matching 11 bases. With 6 bases clipped from V and 5 bases from J, the junction kept 8 bases outside the gene matches. Germline CDR1 is SGHTA and CDR2 is FQGTGA. The CDR3 contains 15 residues. The CDR3 spells CASRPTSGSMETQYF. The CDR3 DNA reads TGTGCCAGCAGACCCACTAGCGGGAGCATGGAGACCCAGTACTTC.

This chain uses TRBV29-1 with TRBJ2-1; 8 bases line up with TRBD1. With 3 bases clipped from V and 6 bases from J, the junction kept 7 bases outside the gene matches. CDR1 SQVTM and CDR2 ANQGSEA come from the germline V gene. This CDR3 comprises 14 residues. The DNA of the CDR3 is TGCAGCGTTGAGAGACAGGGGTTTGCCAATGAGCAGTTCTTC. This encodes CSVERQGFANEQFF.

The rearrangement links TRBV4-1 to TRBJ1-2; tentatively, D is TRBD1 (5 bases). Germline V CDR1 and CDR2: MGHRA, YSYEKL. CDR3 length: 13 amino acids. V was cut by 0 bases and J by 8 bases, with 10 bases left in between. CDR3 coding DNA: TGCGCCAGCAGCCAAGACAGGGTTAGCGGCTACACCTTC. Protein product: CASSQDRVSGYTF.

CDR3 DNA sequence: TGTGCCACCTCTCTAGGAGCCACCGGGGAGCTGTTTTTT. It yields the protein CATSLGATGELFF. The chain links TRBV15 to TRBJ2-2; D gene unclear. Trimming pared 8 bases from V and 4 bases from J, leaving 11 bases between. CDR1 is LNHNV and CDR2 is YYDKDF in the germline V gene (reference sequence). The CDR3 consists of 13 residues.

The count of this clone is one. The chain employs TRBV3-1 (or the pseudogene TRBV3-2) and TRBJ2-5; no clear D gene. Trimming shortened V by 5 bases and J by 1 base, and 11 bases separated the two germline ends. CDR1 and CDR2 from the germline V gene are LGHDT and YNNKEL (reference sequence). This CDR3 comprises 14 residues. Here the CDR3 reads CASSGVGFQETQYF. The CDR3 DNA follows: TGTGCCAGCAGCGGTGTGGGCTTCCAAGAGACCCAGTACTTC.

The chain combines TRBV24-1 with TRBJ2-2; 12 bases are shared with TRBD2. Germline lookup yields CDR1 KGHDR and CDR2 SFDVKD. The CDR3 length is 15 residues. V lost 9 bases to trimming and J lost 5 bases; unmatched junction nucleotides: 6. The CDR3 DNA is TGTGCCACCTCTGGACTAGCGGGGTTTACCGGGGAGCTGTTTTTT. This sequence encodes CATSGLAGFTGELFF.

This chain joins TRBV4-1 and TRBJ1-1; 7 bases are a match to TRBD1. V gave up 4 bases and J gave up 3 bases; unmatched junction bases: 8. Germline CDR1 and CDR2: MGHRA and YSYEKL. The CDR3 sequence is 15 residues long. The DNA for the CDR3 is TGCGCCAGCAGCCCCCCTGACAGGGTGGACACTGAAGCTTTCTTT. Translated: CASSPPDRVDTEAFF.

The chain uses TRBV18 and TRBJ2-3; tentative D call: TRBD2 (5 bases). This CDR3 is 16 amino acids long. V shed 1 base and J shed 5 bases, with 16 bases lying between them. The germline gives CDR1 KGHSH, CDR2 LQKENI. CDR3: CASSPLRKAGLDTQYF. The CDR3 nucleotides read TGTGCCAGCTCACCACTTCGTAAGGCGGGTTTAGATACGCAGTATTTT.

This chain links TRBV19 with TRBJ1-5; D is unclear. Trimming removed 7 bases from V and 6 bases from J, with 13 bases in between. The CDR3 covers 13 residues. CDR1 LNHDA and CDR2 SQIVND come from the germline V gene (reference sequence). The CDR3 loop is CASTPPGIQPQHF. The CDR3 DNA reads TGTGCCAGTACCCCTCCGGGGATTCAGCCCCAGCATTTT.

The chain has TRBV28 and TRBJ1-5; 7 positions agree with TRBD1. The CDR3 length is 14 residues. Per the germline V gene, CDR1 is MDHEN and CDR2 is SYDVKM. V lost 3 bases and J lost 5; bases outside the gene matches: 4. The CDR3 region is CASSLGQRDQPQHF. The CDR3 bases are TGTGCCAGCAGTTTGGGACAGCGAGATCAGCCCCAGCATTTT.

V usage is TRBV4-2 and J usage is TRBJ2-7; D possibly corresponds to TRBD2 (6 bases). There are 15 residues in the CDR3. V dropped 1 base and J dropped 2 bases, with 12 bases sitting between them. The germline V gene has CDR1 LGHNA and CDR2 YNFKEQ. The CDR3 here is CASSQGESGAYEQYF. CDR3 DNA: TGTGCCAGCAGCCAAGGGGAGTCGGGGGCCTACGAGCAGTACTTC.

This CDR3 reads CASSEGRNYGYTF. DNA for the CDR3: TGTGCCAGCAGCGAGGGTAGAAACTATGGCTACACCTTC. The chain has TRBV7-9 and TRBJ1-2; D remains unclear. Germline V gives CDR1 SEHNR, CDR2 FQNEAQ (reference sequence). This CDR3 spans 13 amino acids. V lost 5 bases to trimming and J lost 2 bases, with 9 bases between them.